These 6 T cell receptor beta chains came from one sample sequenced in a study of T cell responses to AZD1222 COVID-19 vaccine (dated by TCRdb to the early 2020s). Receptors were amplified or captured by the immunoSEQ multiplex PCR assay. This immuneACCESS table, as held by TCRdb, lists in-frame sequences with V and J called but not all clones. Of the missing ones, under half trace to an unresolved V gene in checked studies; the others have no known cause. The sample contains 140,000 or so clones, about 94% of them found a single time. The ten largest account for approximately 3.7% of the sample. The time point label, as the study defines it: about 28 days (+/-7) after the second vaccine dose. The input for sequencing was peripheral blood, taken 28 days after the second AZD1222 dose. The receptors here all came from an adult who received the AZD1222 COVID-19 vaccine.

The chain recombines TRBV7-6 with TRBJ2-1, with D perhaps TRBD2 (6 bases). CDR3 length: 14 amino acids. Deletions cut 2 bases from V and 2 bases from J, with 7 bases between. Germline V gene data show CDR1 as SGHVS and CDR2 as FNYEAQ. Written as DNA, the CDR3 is TGTGCCAGCAGCTTATCGGGGGCCTACAATGAGCAGTTCTTC. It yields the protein CASSLSGAYNEQFF. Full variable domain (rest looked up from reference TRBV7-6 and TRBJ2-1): GAGVSQSPRYKVTKRGQDVALRCDPISGHVSLYWYRQALGQGPEFLTYFNYEAQQDKSGLPNDRFSAERPEGSISTLTIQRTEQRDSAMYRCASSLSGAYNEQFFGPGTRLTVL.

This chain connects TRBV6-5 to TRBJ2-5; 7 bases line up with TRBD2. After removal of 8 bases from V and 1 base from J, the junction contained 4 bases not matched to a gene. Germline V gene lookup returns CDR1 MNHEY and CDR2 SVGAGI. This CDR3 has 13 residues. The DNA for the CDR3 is TGTGCCAGCGCTAGACTAGCCCAAGAGACCCAGTACTTC. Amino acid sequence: CASARLAQETQYF.

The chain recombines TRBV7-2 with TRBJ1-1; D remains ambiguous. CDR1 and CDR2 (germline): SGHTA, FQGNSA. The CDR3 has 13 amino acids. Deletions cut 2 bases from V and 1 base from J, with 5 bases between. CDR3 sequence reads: CASSLFPNTEAFF. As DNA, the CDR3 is TGTGCCAGCAGCTTATTCCCGAACACTGAAGCTTTCTTT.

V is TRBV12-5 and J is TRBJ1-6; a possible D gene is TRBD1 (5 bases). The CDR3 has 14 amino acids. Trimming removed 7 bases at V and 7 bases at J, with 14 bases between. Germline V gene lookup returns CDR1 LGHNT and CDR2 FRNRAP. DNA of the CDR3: TGTGCTAGTGCTCCCAGGACACGCAATTCACCCCTCCACTTT. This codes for CASAPRTRNSPLHF. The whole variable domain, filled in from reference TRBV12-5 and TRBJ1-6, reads DARVTQTPRHKVTEMGQEVTMRCQPILGHNTVFWYRQTMMQGLELLAYFRNRAPLDDSGMPKDRFSAEMPDATLATLKIQPSEPRDSAVYFCASAPRTRNSPLHFGNGTRLTVT.

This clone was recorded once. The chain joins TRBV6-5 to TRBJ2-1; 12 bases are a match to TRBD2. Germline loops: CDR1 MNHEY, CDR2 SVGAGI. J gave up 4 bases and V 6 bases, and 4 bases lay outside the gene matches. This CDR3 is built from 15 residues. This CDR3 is CASRGLAGIYNEQFF. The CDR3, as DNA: TGTGCCAGCAGAGGACTAGCGGGGATATACAATGAGCAGTTCTTC.

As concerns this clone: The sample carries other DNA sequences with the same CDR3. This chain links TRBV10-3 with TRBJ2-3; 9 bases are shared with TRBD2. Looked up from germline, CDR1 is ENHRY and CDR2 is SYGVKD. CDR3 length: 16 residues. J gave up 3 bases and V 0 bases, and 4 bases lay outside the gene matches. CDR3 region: CAISESASGATDTQYF. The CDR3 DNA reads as TGTGCCATCAGTGAGTCGGCTAGCGGGGCGACAGATACGCAGTATTTT.